This T cell receptor (beta chain) was recorded in a study of T and B cells in COVID-19 patients. For the study at large: About 90% of the roughly 20 active-infection patients had comorbidities associated with unfavorable COVID-19 outcome.

TRB was amplified from about 250-500 ng of blood genomic DNA. TRB rearrangements were amplified by multiplex PCR with BIOMED2 TRB-A/B primers. From the multiplex PCR reads, TCRdb called clonotypes with MiXCR, one entry per CDR3 protein. The table records some 11,000 distinct CDR3 sequences, around 33% of them present only once. The germline V gene encodes CDR1 MNHNY and CDR2 SVGAGI (reference sequence). There are 16 residues in the CDR3. Trimming left V 5 bases short and J 2 bases short, with 16 bases between. A note on this clonotype: Its antigen is not known.

The study, taken as a whole, reports: The recovered cohort had 2,000 to 3,000 exclusive TCR clusters, including around 34 low generation probability clusters.

The sequencing sample was made of blood. The origin of this receptor is a human donor with active COVID-19. This rearrangement joins TRBV6-6 to TRBJ1-3, with a possible D match to TRBD1 (6 bases). CDR3 nucleotides: TGTGCCAGCAGTCCGACACAGGGTTTCCCTGGAAACACCATATATTTT. Translated: CASSPTQGFPGNTIYF.